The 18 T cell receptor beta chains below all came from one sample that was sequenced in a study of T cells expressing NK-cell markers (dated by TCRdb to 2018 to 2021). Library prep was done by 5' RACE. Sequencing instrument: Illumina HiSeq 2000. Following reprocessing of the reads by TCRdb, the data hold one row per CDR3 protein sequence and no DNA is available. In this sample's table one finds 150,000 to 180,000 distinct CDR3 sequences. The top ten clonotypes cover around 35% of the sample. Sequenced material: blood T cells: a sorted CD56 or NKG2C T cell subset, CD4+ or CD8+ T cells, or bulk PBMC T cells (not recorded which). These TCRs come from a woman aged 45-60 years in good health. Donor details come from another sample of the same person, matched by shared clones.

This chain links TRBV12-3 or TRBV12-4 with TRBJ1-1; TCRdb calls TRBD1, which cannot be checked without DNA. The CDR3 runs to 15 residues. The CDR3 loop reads CASSLGQGERSEAFF.

This CDR3 is CATTDSYNEQFF. The chain carries TRBV2 and TRBJ2-1. Germline lookup yields CDR1 SNHLY and CDR2 FYNNEI. The CDR3 is made up of 12 amino acids.

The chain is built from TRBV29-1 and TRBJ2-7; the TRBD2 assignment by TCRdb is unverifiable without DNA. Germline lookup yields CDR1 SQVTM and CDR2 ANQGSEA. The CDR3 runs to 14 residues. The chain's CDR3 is CSVEDPAGGYEQYF.

CDR3 residues: CASSFQGNTEAFF. The gene calls are TRBV11-2 and TRBJ1-1; the D call from TCRdb, TRBD1, cannot be confirmed without DNA. CDR1 and CDR2 from the germline V gene are SGHAT and FQNNGV. This CDR3 comprises 13 residues.

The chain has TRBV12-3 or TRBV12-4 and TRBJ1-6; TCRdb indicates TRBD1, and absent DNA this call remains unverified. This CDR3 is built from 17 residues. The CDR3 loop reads CASKTGALSSYNSPLHF.

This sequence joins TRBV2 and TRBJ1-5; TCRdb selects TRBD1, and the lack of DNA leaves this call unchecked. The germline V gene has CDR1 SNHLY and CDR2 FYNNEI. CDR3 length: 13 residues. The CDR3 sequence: CASTSTVPQPQHF.

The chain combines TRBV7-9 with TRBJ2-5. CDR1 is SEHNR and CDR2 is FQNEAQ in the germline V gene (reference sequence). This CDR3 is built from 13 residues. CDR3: CASSLALDETQYF.

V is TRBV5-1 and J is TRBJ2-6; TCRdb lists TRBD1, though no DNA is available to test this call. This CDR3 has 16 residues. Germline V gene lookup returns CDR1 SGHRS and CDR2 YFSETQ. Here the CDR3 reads CASSLVQGQGATVLTF.

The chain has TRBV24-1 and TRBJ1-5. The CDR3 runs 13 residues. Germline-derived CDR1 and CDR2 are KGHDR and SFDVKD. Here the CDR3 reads CATSDLYGQPQHF.

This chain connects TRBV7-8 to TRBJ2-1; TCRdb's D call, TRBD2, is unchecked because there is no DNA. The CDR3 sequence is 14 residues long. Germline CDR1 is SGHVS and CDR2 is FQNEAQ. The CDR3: CASSLAGAVNEQFF.

CDR3 sequence reads: CASSLWVGNEISYNEQFF. The chain carries TRBV12-3 or TRBV12-4 and TRBJ2-1. CDR3 length: 18 residues.

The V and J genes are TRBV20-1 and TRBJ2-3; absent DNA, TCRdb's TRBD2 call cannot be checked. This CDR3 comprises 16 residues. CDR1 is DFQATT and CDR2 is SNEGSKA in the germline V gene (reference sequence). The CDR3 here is CSARVAREGTTDTQYF.

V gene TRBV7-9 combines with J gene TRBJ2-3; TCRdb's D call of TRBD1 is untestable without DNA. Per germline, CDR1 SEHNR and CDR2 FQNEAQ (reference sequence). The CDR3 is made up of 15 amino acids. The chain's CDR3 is CASSLPTGGTDTQYF.

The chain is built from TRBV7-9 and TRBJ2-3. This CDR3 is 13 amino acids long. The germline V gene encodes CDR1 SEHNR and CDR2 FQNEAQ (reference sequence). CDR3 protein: CASTEGWSDTQYF.

The CDR3 sequence: CASSLSPSYNEQFF. The chain carries TRBV12-3 or TRBV12-4 and TRBJ2-1. The CDR3 consists of 14 residues.

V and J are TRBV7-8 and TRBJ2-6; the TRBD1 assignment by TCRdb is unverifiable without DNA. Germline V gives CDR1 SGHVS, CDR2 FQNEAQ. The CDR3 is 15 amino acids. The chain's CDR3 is CASSPLVSGANVLTF.

CDR3 sequence reads: CSVEDPLDLARNYGYTF. V usage is TRBV29-1 and J usage is TRBJ1-2; lacking DNA, the TRBD1 call made by TCRdb goes unchecked. This CDR3 is built from 17 residues. Germline V gene sequence: CDR1 SQVTM, CDR2 ANQGSEA.

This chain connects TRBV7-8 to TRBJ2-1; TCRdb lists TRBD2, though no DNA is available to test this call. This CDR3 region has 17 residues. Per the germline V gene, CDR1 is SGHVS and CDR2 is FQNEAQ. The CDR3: CASSLAPASGSLNEQFF.